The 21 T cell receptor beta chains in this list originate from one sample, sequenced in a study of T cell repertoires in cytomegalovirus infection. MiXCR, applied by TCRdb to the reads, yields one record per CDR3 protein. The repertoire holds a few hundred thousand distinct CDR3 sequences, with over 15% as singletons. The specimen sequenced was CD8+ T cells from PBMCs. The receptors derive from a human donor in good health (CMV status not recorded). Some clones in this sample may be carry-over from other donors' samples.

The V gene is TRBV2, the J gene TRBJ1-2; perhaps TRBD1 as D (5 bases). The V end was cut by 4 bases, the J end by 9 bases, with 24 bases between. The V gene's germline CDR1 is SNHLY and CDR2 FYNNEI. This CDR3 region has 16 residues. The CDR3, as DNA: TGTGCCAGCAGTGGTGCTGGGGCTACGGGGTTTGGTAGCTACACCTTC. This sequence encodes CASSGAGATGFGSYTF.

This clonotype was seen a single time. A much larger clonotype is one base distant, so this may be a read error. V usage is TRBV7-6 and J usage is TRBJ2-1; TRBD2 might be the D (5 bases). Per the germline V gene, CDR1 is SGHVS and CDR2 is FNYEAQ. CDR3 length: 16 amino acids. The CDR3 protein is CASSLDGLTSYNEQLF. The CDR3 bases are TGTGCCAGCAGCCTAGATGGACTGACGTCCTACAATGAGCAGCTCTTC.

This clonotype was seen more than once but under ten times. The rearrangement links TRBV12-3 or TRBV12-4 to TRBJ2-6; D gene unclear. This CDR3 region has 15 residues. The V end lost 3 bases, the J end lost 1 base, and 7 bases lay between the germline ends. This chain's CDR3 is CASSFPESGANVLTF. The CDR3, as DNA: TGTGCCAGCAGTTTCCCAGAATCTGGGGCCAACGTCCTGACTTTC.

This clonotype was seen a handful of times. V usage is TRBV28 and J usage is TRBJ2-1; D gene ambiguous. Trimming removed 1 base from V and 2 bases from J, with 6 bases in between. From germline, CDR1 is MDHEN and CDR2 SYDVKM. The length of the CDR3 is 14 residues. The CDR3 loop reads CASSLLSTYNEQFF. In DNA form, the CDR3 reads TGTGCCAGCAGTTTATTATCTACCTACAATGAGCAGTTCTTC. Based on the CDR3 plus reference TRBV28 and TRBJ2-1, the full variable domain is DVKVTQSSRYLVKRTGEKVFLECVQDMDHENMFWYRQDPGLGLRLIYFSYDVKMKEKGDIPEGYSVSREKKERFSLILESASTNQTSMYLCASSLLSTYNEQFFGPGTRLTVL.

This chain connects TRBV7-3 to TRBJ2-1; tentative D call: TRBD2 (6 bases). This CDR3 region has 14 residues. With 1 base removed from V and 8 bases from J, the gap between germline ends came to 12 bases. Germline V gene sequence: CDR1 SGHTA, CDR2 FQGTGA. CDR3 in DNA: TGTGCCAGCAGCTTAAACCTGGACTATGATGAGCAGTTCTTC. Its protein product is CASSLNLDYDEQFF.

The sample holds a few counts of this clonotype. The CDR3 reads CASSQDQVAGGPSTGELFF. DNA of the CDR3: TGCGCCAGCAGCCAAGATCAGGTAGCGGGGGGGCCGAGCACCGGGGAGCTGTTTTTT. The V gene is TRBV4-1, the J gene TRBJ2-2; the match to TRBD2 covers 11 bases. Germline CDR1 and CDR2: MGHRA and YSYEKL. This CDR3 contains 19 residues. Trimming removed 0 bases from V and 4 bases from J; junction bases left unmatched: 10.

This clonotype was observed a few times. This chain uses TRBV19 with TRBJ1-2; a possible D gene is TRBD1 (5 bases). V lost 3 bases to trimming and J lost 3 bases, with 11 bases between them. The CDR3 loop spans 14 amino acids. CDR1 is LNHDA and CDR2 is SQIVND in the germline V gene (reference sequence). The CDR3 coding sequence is TGTGCCAGTAGTATGCCGGGGGGGTACTATGGCTACACCTTC. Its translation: CASSMPGGYYGYTF.

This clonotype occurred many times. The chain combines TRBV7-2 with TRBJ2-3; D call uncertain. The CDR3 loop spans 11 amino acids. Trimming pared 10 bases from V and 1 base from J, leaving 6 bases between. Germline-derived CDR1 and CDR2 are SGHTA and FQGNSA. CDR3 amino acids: CATQGTDTQYF. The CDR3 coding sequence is TGTGCCACCCAGGGCACAGATACGCAGTATTTT.

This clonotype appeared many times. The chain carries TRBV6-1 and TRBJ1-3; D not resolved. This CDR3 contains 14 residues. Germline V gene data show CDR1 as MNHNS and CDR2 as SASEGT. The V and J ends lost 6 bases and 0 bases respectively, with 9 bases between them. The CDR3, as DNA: TGTGCCAGCAGCGGGCATGGCTCTGGAAACACCATATATTTT. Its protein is CASSGHGSGNTIYF.

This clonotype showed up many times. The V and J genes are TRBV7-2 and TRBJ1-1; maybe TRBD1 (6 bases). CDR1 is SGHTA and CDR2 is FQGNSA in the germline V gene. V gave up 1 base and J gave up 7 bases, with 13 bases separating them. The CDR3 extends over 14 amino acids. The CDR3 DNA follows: TGTGCCAGCAGCTTAGATTTACAGGGTAGTGAAGCTTTCTTT. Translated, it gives CASSLDLQGSEAFF.

The CDR3 DNA follows: TGTGCCATCAGTGATAGCATCGGCAGCTACAATGAGCAGTTCTTC. This sequence encodes CAISDSIGSYNEQFF. J is TRBJ2-1 and V is TRBV10-3; D is ambiguous. Germline CDR1 and CDR2: ENHRY and SYGVKD. Trimming stripped 3 bases from V and 3 bases from J, with 12 bases between. The CDR3 spans 15 residues.

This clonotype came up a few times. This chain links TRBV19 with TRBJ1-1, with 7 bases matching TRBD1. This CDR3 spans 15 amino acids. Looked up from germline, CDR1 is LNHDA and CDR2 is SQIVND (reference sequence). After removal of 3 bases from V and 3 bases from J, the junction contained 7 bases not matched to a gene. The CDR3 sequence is CASSIGDRWYTEAFF. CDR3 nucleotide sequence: TGTGCCAGTAGTATTGGGGACAGATGGTACACTGAAGCTTTCTTT.

CDR3 residues: CASSLRRLTDTQYF. The CDR3 coding sequence is TGTGCCAGCAGCTTAAGGCGCCTCACAGATACGCAGTATTTT. The chain has TRBV7-8 and TRBJ2-3; D uncertain. This CDR3 spans 14 amino acids. Looked up from germline, CDR1 is SGHVS and CDR2 is FQNEAQ. V was clipped by 2 bases and J by 2 bases, with 8 bases between them.

CDR3 coding DNA: TGTGCCAGCAGTTTGCACCCCACAGATACGCAGTATTTT. Translation gives CASSLHPTDTQYF. The V and J genes are TRBV12-3 or TRBV12-4 and TRBJ2-3; D is unresolved. Trimming cost V 3 bases and J 2 bases, with 6 bases left between them. The CDR3 has 13 residues.

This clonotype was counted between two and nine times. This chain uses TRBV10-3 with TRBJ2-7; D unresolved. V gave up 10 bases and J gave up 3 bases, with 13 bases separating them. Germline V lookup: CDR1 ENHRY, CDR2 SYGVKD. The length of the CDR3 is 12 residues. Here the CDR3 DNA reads TGTGCCACCCGAGAAAAGCTCTACGAGCAGTACTTC. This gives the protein CATREKLYEQYF.

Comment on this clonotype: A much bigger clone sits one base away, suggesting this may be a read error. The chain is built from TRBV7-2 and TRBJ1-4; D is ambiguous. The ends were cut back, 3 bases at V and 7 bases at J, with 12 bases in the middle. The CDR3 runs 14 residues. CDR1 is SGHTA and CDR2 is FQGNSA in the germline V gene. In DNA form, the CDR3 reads TGTGCCAGCAGCTTCTTGGGGTTTGGTGAAAAACTGTTTTTT. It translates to CASSFLGFGEKLFF.

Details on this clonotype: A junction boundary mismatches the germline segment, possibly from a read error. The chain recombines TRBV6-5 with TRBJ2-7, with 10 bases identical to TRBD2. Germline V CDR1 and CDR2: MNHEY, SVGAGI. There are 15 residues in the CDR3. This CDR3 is CANSYGAGGHGEQYF. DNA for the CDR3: TGTGCCAACAGTTACGGAGCGGGGGGGCATGGGGAGCAGTACTTC.

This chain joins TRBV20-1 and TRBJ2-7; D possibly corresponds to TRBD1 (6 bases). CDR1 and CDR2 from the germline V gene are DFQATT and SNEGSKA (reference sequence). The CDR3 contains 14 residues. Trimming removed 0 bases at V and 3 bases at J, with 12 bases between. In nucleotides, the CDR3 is TGCAGTGCTAGAGACAGGGACAAGTACTACGAGCAGTACTTC. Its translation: CSARDRDKYYEQYF.

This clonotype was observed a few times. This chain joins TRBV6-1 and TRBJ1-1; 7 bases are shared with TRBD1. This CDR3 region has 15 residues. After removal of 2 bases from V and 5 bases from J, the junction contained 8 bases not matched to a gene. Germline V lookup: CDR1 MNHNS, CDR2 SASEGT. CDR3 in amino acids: CASSERQGEGTEAFF. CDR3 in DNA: TGTGCCAGCAGTGAAAGACAGGGTGAAGGTACTGAAGCTTTCTTT.

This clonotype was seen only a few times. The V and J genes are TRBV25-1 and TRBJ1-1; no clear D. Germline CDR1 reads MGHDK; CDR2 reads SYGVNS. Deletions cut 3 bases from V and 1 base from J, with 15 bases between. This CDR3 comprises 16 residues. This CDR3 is CASSERDRERNTEAFF. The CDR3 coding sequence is TGTGCCAGCAGTGAGAGGGATAGAGAGAGGAACACTGAAGCTTTCTTT.

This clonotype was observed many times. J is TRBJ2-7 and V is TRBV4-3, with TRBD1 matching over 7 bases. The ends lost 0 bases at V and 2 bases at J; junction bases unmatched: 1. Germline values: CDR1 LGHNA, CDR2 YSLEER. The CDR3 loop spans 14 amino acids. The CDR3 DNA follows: TGCGCCAGCAGCCAAGAGAGGGGGCCCTACGAGCAGTACTTC. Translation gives CASSQERGPYEQYF.